Listed below are T cell receptor beta chains from one sample, sequenced in a study of T cell repertoires in cytomegalovirus infection. TCRdb itself ran the reads through MiXCR, one entry per CDR3 protein. The sample has fewer than 200,000 distinct CDR3 sequences; roughly 9.8% are singletons. Material: PBMCs. Source of these receptors: a human donor in good health (CMV status not recorded). Some clones in this sample may be carry-over from other donors' samples. The CDR3 runs from the conserved cysteine through the conserved F or W. A D gene is named only where the DNA matches it firmly. Only some rows state a clone size, as once, few, many or a class for expanded clones.

d_call j_call v_call clone_size cdr3_aa cdr3_nt
TRBD1 TRBJ1-1 TRBV7-9 many CASSLGGQGGAEAFF TGTGCCAGCAGCTTAGGTGGACAGGGAGGCGCTGAAGCTTTCTTT
- TRBJ1-4 TRBV11-2 few CASSLRFKGKANEKLFF TGTGCCAGCAGCTTAAGGTTTAAGGGGAAAGCTAATGAAAAACTGTTTTTT
- TRBJ2-2 TRBV29-1 many CSVGGNAGELFF TGCAGCGTTGGCGGGAACGCCGGGGAGCTGTTTTTT
- TRBJ2-2 TRBV20-1 - CSAYPLREETGELFF TGCAGTGCTTACCCCCTTCGGGAAGAAACCGGGGAGCTGTTTTTT
- TRBJ1-1 TRBV6-2/TRBV6-3 - CAGTLPGGMNTEAFF TGTGCCGGCACCCTCCCCGGGGGAATGAACACTGAAGCTTTCTTT
- TRBJ1-1 TRBV2 many CAALKRRNTEAFF TGTGCCGCACTGAAACGCAGGAACACTGAAGCTTTCTTT
TRBD1 TRBJ2-7 TRBV7-2 many CASSDTFNRGKEQYF TGTGCCAGCAGCGACACTTTCAACAGGGGTAAGGAGCAGTACTTC
- TRBJ1-2 TRBV12-3/TRBV12-4 many CASSLDRLYGYTF TGTGCCAGCAGTTTAGACAGACTCTATGGCTACACCTTC
- TRBJ2-1 TRBV11-2 few CASSLVLDNEQFF TGTGCCAGCAGCTTAGTACTAGACAATGAGCAGTTCTTC
- TRBJ1-2 TRBV7-8 many CASSSRGKDHGYTF TGTGCCAGCAGCTCCCGGGGGAAGGATCATGGCTACACCTTC
- TRBJ1-2 TRBV12-3/TRBV12-4 - CASNPRLGQRISYGYTF TGTGCCAGCAACCCGAGACTAGGACAAAGAATATCCTATGGCTACACCTTC
- TRBJ1-1 TRBV7-9 many CASSLSRGRGTEAFF TGTGCCAGCAGCTTATCCCGGGGGAGAGGCACTGAAGCTTTCTTT
- TRBJ2-2 TRBV10-3 few CAISESPGETGELFF TGTGCCATCAGTGAGTCCCCCGGTGAGACCGGGGAGCTGTTTTTT
- TRBJ2-7 TRBV7-4 - CASSLEGHGSGQYF TGTGCCAGCAGCTTAGAGGGACATGGCTCAGGGCAGTACTTC
- TRBJ1-2 TRBV6-1 few CASFQGTNYGYTF TGTGCCAGCTTTCAAGGCACTAACTATGGCTACACCTTC
- TRBJ2-5 TRBV19 - CASSIVGELGETQYF TGTGCCAGTAGTATCGTAGGGGAGCTAGGAGAGACCCAGTACTTC
- TRBJ1-2 TRBV10-3 many CAIRDQETNYGYTF TGTGCCATCAGGGATCAGGAGACAAACTATGGCTACACCTTC
- TRBJ2-1 TRBV4-1 many CASSLPPTRSSYNEQFF TGCGCCAGCAGCCTACCACCTACTAGGAGCTCCTACAATGAGCAGTTCTTC
- TRBJ1-5 TRBV6-2/TRBV6-3 many CASSYLSENQPQHF TGTGCCAGCAGTTACCTGTCAGAGAATCAGCCCCAGCATTTT
- TRBJ1-4 TRBV28 few CASSQRITNEKLFF TGTGCCAGCAGTCAGAGGATAACTAATGAAAAACTGTTTTTT
- TRBJ2-2 TRBV28 many CASVQRKMILGTGELFF TGTGCCAGCGTTCAGAGGAAAATGATTTTGGGCACCGGGGAGCTGTTTTTT
- TRBJ1-5 TRBV2 few CASQQGNSNQPQHF TGTGCCAGTCAACAGGGAAATAGCAATCAGCCCCAGCATTTT
- TRBJ2-2 TRBV19 many CASSMGTANTGELFF TGTGCCAGTAGTATGGGGACGGCTAACACCGGGGAGCTGTTTTTT
TRBD1 TRBJ1-2 TRBV7-2 many CASSLLRQGARGYTF TGTGCCAGCAGCTTACTTCGACAGGGGGCGCGGGGCTACACCTTC
TRBD2 TRBJ2-1 TRBV2 many CASSGSGSGNEQFF TGTGCCAGCAGTGGAAGCGGGAGCGGCAATGAGCAGTTCTTC
TRBD1 TRBJ2-7 TRBV7-9 many CASSPRDSVHYEQYF TGTGCCAGCAGCCCCCGGGACAGCGTACACTACGAGCAGTACTTC
TRBD1 TRBJ2-5 TRBV7-8 many CASSRGQEETQYF TGTGCCAGCAGCAGAGGACAGGAGGAGACCCAGTACTTC
TRBD2 TRBJ2-3 TRBV28 many CASSPLREPFDTQYF TGTGCCAGCAGTCCCTTGCGGGAGCCCTTTGATACGCAGTATTTT
TRBD1 TRBJ1-3 TRBV20-1 many CSASQGAMRNTIYF TGCAGTGCTAGCCAGGGGGCTATGAGAAACACCATATATTTT
- TRBJ1-2 TRBV7-6 many CASSPGQRNYGYTF TGTGCCAGCAGCCCCGGACAGAGAAACTATGGCTACACCTTC
TRBD1 TRBJ1-4 TRBV27 many CASKPPGTGGTTNEKLFF TGTGCCAGCAAGCCCCCCGGGACAGGGGGCACAACTAATGAAAAACTGTTTTTT
TRBD2 TRBJ2-3 TRBV29-1 - CSVALGRTSGSGTQYF TGCAGCGTCGCGCTGGGACGGACTAGCGGCTCAGGGACGCAGTATTTT
TRBD1 TRBJ1-4 TRBV7-8 few CASSTTGQDNEKLFF TGTGCCAGCAGCACTACCGGACAGGATAATGAAAAACTGTTTTTT
TRBD2 TRBJ2-5 TRBV18 few CASSWRGNQETQYF TGTGCCAGCTCCTGGCGGGGGAATCAAGAGACCCAGTACTTC
- TRBJ1-5 TRBV7-2 many CASSSINQGSQPQHF TGTGCCAGCAGCTCCATCAACCAGGGGAGTCAGCCCCAGCATTTT
TRBD2 TRBJ2-2 TRBV11-2 many CASSPPAPGLPFGELFF TGTGCCAGCAGCCCCCCGGCACCGGGACTACCTTTCGGGGAGCTGTTTTTT
TRBD1 TRBJ2-7 TRBV20-1 - CSARDRYAYEQYF TGCAGTGCTAGGGACAGGTACGCCTACGAGCAGTACTTC
TRBD1 TRBJ1-1 TRBV7-2 many CASSDRALEAFF TGTGCCAGCAGCGACAGGGCCCTTGAAGCTTTCTTT
- TRBJ2-1 TRBV7-3 many CASSPYPRSSYNEQFF TGTGCCAGCAGCCCATACCCCAGGAGCTCCTACAATGAGCAGTTCTTC
- TRBJ1-2 TRBV7-2 many CASSFRQESNYGYTF TGTGCCAGCAGCTTCAGACAGGAATCTAACTATGGCTACACCTTC
- TRBJ2-7 TRBV28 many CASSLSGVYEQYF TGTGCCAGCAGTTTATCGGGAGTGTACGAGCAGTACTTC
- TRBJ1-1 TRBV7-2 many CASSLAWGNTEAFF TGTGCCAGCAGCTTAGCATGGGGAAACACTGAAGCTTTCTTT
- TRBJ2-1 TRBV7-2 many CASSRGAGDNEQFF TGTGCCAGCAGCCGAGGGGCAGGCGACAATGAGCAGTTCTTC
TRBD2 TRBJ2-5 TRBV15 few CATSRDRGEGRETQYF TGTGCCACCAGCAGAGATCGGGGGGAGGGCCGAGAGACCCAGTACTTC
- TRBJ1-2 TRBV5-6 - CASTQGNYGYTF TGTGCCAGCACCCAGGGTAACTATGGCTACACCTTC
TRBD2 TRBJ2-7 TRBV7-2 many CASTRAGGFRYEQYF TGTGCCAGCACCAGAGCGGGAGGGTTCCGCTACGAGCAGTACTTC
- TRBJ2-7 TRBV7-2 many CASSIQSGYEQYF TGTGCCAGCAGCATACAGAGCGGTTACGAGCAGTACTTC
- TRBJ2-1 TRBV11-2 - CASSQEVLFEQFF TGTGCCAGCAGCCAAGAGGTCCTTTTTGAGCAGTTCTTC
- TRBJ2-5 TRBV5-7 - CASSLVRPKKETQYF TGTGCCAGCAGCTTGGTTAGGCCGAAGAAAGAGACCCAGTACTTC
TRBD2 TRBJ2-5 TRBV11-2 few CASSVSGRETQYF TGTGCCAGCAGCGTAAGCGGGAGGGAGACCCAGTACTTC
- TRBJ2-7 TRBV6-2/TRBV6-3 few CASSYSAGRSSYEQYF TGTGCCAGCAGTTACTCCGCAGGAAGGAGCTCCTACGAGCAGTACTTC
TRBD2 TRBJ2-1 TRBV7-3 - CASSLMASGYNEQFF TGTGCCAGCAGCTTAATGGCTAGCGGATACAATGAGCAGTTCTTC
- TRBJ1-1 TRBV6-2/TRBV6-3 many CASSSPPGIGNTEAFF TGTGCCAGCAGTTCACCACCGGGGATTGGGAACACTGAAGCTTTCTTT
- TRBJ2-1 TRBV14 many CASSQAVSLQFF TGTGCCAGCAGCCAAGCAGTGTCTTTACAGTTCTTC
- TRBJ2-3 TRBV5-4 few CASSLQGPATDTQYF TGTGCCAGCAGCTTGCAGGGGCCGGCGACAGATACGCAGTATTTT